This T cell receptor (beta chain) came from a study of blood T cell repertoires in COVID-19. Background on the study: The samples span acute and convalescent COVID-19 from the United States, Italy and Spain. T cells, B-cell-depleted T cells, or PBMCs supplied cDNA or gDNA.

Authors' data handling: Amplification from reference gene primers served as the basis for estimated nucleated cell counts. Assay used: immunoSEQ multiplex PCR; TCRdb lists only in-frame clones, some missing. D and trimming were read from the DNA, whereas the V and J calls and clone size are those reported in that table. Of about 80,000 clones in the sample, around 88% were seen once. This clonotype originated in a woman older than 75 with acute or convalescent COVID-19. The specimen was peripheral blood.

This CDR3 reads CASSPQGNTEAFF. Written as DNA, the CDR3 is TGTGCCAGCAGCCCCCAGGGAAACACTGAAGCTTTCTTT. The chain combines TRBV7-2 with TRBJ1-1; D is perhaps TRBD1 (5 bases). Germline loops: CDR1 SGHTA, CDR2 FQGNSA. This CDR3 comprises 13 residues. V was cut by 5 bases and J by 2 bases, with 9 bases left in between.